One sample yielded the 24 T cell receptor beta chains listed below, sequenced in a study of blood T cell repertoires in COVID-19. This table comes from immunoSEQ multiplex PCR, and its TCRdb copy is limited to in-frame clones, with some not included. The data show some 34,000 clones, about 85% seen once. Source material: peripheral blood. These receptors were obtained from a human donor in a cohort sampled during active COVID-19.

The chain couples TRBV3-1 (or the pseudogene TRBV3-2) to TRBJ2-3, with D perhaps TRBD2 (7 bases). Trimming shortened V by 6 bases and J by 2 bases, and 15 bases separated the two germline ends. This CDR3 has 15 amino acids. CDR1 is LGHDT, CDR2 YNNKEL, per germline (reference sequence). The CDR3 loop is CASSGEAGHTDTQYF. The DNA for the CDR3 is TGTGCCAGCAGTGGGGAAGCGGGACACACAGATACGCAGTATTTT.

This chain joins TRBV10-1 and TRBJ1-2; no reliable D call. Trimming cost V 2 bases and J 5 bases, with 9 bases left between them. The CDR3 extends over 13 amino acids. The V gene's germline CDR1 is WNHNN and CDR2 SYGVQD (reference sequence). CDR3 nucleotide sequence: TGCGCCAGCAGTGAGGTGGCGGATTATGGCTACACCTTC. Amino acid sequence: CASSEVADYGYTF.

By share of the sample, this clone is medium-sized. V and J are TRBV7-9 and TRBJ1-6; no reliable D call. Between the trimmed V and J ends, which lost 1 base and 10 bases, there was a span of 8 bases. Germline CDR1 is SEHNR and CDR2 is FQNEAQ (reference sequence). This CDR3 is built from 13 residues. Here the CDR3 DNA reads TGTGCCAGCAGCTTAGGGACTCCCTCACCCCTCCACTTT. It yields the protein CASSLGTPSPLHF.

V and J are TRBV9 and TRBJ2-6; TRBD1 aligns across 10 bases. J gave up 0 bases and V 0 bases, and 12 bases lay outside the gene matches. CDR1 is SGDLS, CDR2 YYNGEE, per germline. This CDR3 contains 21 residues. The CDR3 here is CASSVATVGQGVFSGANVLTF. The CDR3 nucleotides are TGTGCCAGCAGCGTAGCTACCGTAGGACAGGGGGTTTTCTCTGGGGCCAACGTCCTGACTTTC.

V gene TRBV9 combines with J gene TRBJ1-2, with D uncertain. Trimming removed 4 bases from V and 1 base from J, with 14 bases in between. CDR1 and CDR2 from the germline V gene are SGDLS and YYNGEE. This CDR3 region has 15 residues. The CDR3 loop reads CASSPKEGGNYGYTF. CDR3 DNA sequence: TGTGCCAGCAGCCCCAAAGAGGGTGGTAACTATGGCTACACCTTC.

The V and J genes are TRBV11-2 and TRBJ1-3; 10 nucleotides align to TRBD1. Trimming removed 5 bases from V and 4 bases from J; junction bases left unmatched: 5. Germline CDR1 and CDR2: SGHAT and FQNNGV. The CDR3 consists of 15 residues. CDR3 nucleotides: TGTGCCAGCAGCCAGGGACAGGGGAAAGGAAACACCATATATTTT. This translates into CASSQGQGKGNTIYF.

This clone was seen a single time. The chain links TRBV7-8 to TRBJ1-2; TRBD1 is a possible D gene (6 bases). Trimming removed 5 bases from V and 11 bases from J, with 15 bases in between. In germline, CDR1 is SGHVS, CDR2 FQNEAQ. The CDR3 has 12 amino acids. The CDR3 DNA is TGTGCCAGCAGCCCCGGAGGGGGGGGGTACACCTTC. Its protein product is CASSPGGGGYTF.

The V call is TRBV12-5, the J call TRBJ2-3; a weak D match, TRBD2 (5 bases). The CDR3 has 14 amino acids. The germline CDR1 and CDR2 sequences are LGHNT and FRNRAP. V lost 4 bases and J lost 1, with 9 bases in between. CDR3 loop: CASGWTVRTDTQYF. CDR3 bases: TGTGCTAGTGGTTGGACTGTACGCACAGATACGCAGTATTTT.

The chain employs TRBV5-1 and TRBJ1-5; D gene ambiguous. The CDR3 contains 15 residues. Germline-derived CDR1 and CDR2 are SGHRS and YFSETQ. V was shortened by 1 base and J by 0 bases, with 8 bases between the two germline ends. CDR3 sequence reads: CASSLTEGSNQPQHF. Here the CDR3 DNA reads TGCGCCAGCAGCTTGACGGAGGGTAGCAATCAGCCCCAGCATTTT. Together with reference TRBV5-1 and TRBJ1-5, the CDR3 gives the full variable domain: KAGVTQTPRYLIKTRGQQVTLSCSPISGHRSVSWYQQTPGQGLQFLFEYFSETQRNKGNFPGRFSGRQFSNSRSEMNVSTLELGDSALYLCASSLTEGSNQPQHFGDGTRLSIL.

The rearrangement uses TRBV19 and TRBJ2-1, with 11 positions matching TRBD2. With V trimmed by 3 bases and J by 0 bases, 7 bases remained unmatched. There are 18 residues in the CDR3. Germline CDR1 and CDR2: LNHDA and SQIVND (reference sequence). CDR3 in amino acids: CASSMASGGSSSYNEQFF. The CDR3 nucleotides are TGTGCCAGTAGTATGGCTAGCGGGGGGTCTAGCTCCTACAATGAGCAGTTCTTC.

The chain couples TRBV10-3 to TRBJ2-1, with 7 bases lining up with TRBD1. Unmatched junction bases numbered 8, after V lost 4 bases and J lost 8 bases. Germline V gene sequence: CDR1 ENHRY, CDR2 SYGVKD. The CDR3 sequence is 14 residues long. The CDR3 nucleotides read TGTGCCATCAGTGGGCGACAGGGTTTGTATGAGCAGTTCTTC. Translating gives CAISGRQGLYEQFF.

The chain employs TRBV18 and TRBJ2-5, with TRBD1 as a possible D gene (6 bases). Trimming removed 5 bases at V and 4 bases at J, with 11 bases between. Per germline, CDR1 KGHSH and CDR2 LQKENI. The CDR3 loop spans 13 amino acids. CDR3 in amino acids: CASSSLDRETQYF. DNA for the CDR3: TGTGCCAGCTCATCATTGGACAGAGAGACCCAGTACTTC.

The chain employs TRBV29-1 and TRBJ2-1, with TRBD1 matching 9 bases. Germline values: CDR1 SQVTM, CDR2 ANQGSEA. This CDR3 contains 13 residues. V shed 7 bases and J 9 bases; nucleotides not matched to a gene: 10. The CDR3 DNA reads TGCAGCGGGGGACAGGGTGGCTTGTCTGAGCAGTTCTTC. This encodes CSGGQGGLSEQFF.

V gene TRBV18 combines with J gene TRBJ2-7; D unclear. The V end lost 1 base, the J end lost 4 bases, and 8 bases lay between the germline ends. The CDR3 has 13 residues. The germline gives CDR1 KGHSH, CDR2 LQKENI. The CDR3 is CASSPQPRYEQYF. The CDR3 nucleotides read TGTGCCAGCTCACCACAACCGAGGTACGAGCAGTACTTC.

Only a few counts were recorded for this clone. The chain links TRBV28 to TRBJ2-5; TRBD1 agrees at 8 bases. The CDR3 covers 14 residues. In germline, CDR1 is MDHEN, CDR2 SYDVKM. After removal of 7 bases from V and 5 bases from J, the junction contained 9 bases not matched to a gene. CDR3 bases: TGTGCCAGCACAATCGACAGGGGCAGCGAGACCCAGTACTTC. Its translation: CASTIDRGSETQYF.

This chain connects TRBV6-5 to TRBJ1-2; D not certain. CDR3 length: 15 amino acids. V lost 0 bases and J lost 4, with 12 bases in between. In germline, CDR1 is MNHEY, CDR2 SVGAGI. The CDR3 sequence is CASSYSMNGLYGYTF. DNA of the CDR3: TGTGCCAGCAGTTACTCAATGAACGGACTCTATGGCTACACCTTC.

The chain employs TRBV27 and TRBJ1-2; D remains unclear. The V end was cut by 2 bases, the J end by 3 bases, with 16 bases between. Germline CDR1 and CDR2: MNHEY and SMNVEV (reference sequence). The CDR3 loop spans 16 amino acids. CDR3 sequence: CASSLTLSPQYYGYTF. In DNA form, the CDR3 reads TGTGCCAGCAGTTTAACGCTCAGTCCACAATACTATGGCTACACCTTC.

V is TRBV3-1 (or the pseudogene TRBV3-2) and J is TRBJ1-3, with D unresolved. In germline, CDR1 is LGHDT, CDR2 YNNKEL (reference sequence). The V gene lost 1 base and the J gene lost 7 bases, with 5 bases spanning the gap. This CDR3 comprises 12 residues. The CDR3 reads CASSQAVNTIYF. For the CDR3, the DNA is TGTGCCAGCAGCCAAGCCGTGAACACCATATATTTT.

The chain couples TRBV6-6 to TRBJ2-7; D unclear. CDR1 is MNHNY, CDR2 SVGAGI, per germline (reference sequence). The V and J ends lost 0 bases and 6 bases respectively, with 15 bases between them. CDR3 length: 15 amino acids. This chain's CDR3 is CASSYSKGLTGEQYF. Written as DNA, the CDR3 is TGTGCCAGCAGTTACTCAAAAGGTCTGACGGGCGAGCAGTACTTC.

The chain links TRBV2 to TRBJ2-2; D gene uncertain. The CDR3 is 15 residues long. V was clipped by 6 bases and J by 6 bases, with 17 bases between them. Germline CDR1 is SNHLY and CDR2 is FYNNEI. CDR3 DNA sequence: TGTGCCAGCAGCCTACAGAGTTCTCTTTCCGGGGAGCTGTTTTTT. It codes for CASSLQSSLSGELFF.

The chain carries TRBV10-3 and TRBJ2-2; D may be TRBD2 (6 bases). The CDR3 totals 14 residues. V lost 3 bases and J 5 bases, leaving 10 bases between the germline ends. Germline V gene lookup returns CDR1 ENHRY and CDR2 SYGVKD. DNA of the CDR3: TGTGCCATCAGTGAATCTAGCGCGACCGGGGAGCTGTTTTTT. Translated, it gives CAISESSATGELFF.

In its sample, this clone is medium-sized (0.01 to 0.1%). The chain is built from TRBV6-5 and TRBJ1-2; D is unclear. The V end was cut by 5 bases, the J end by 4 bases, with 11 bases between. The CDR3 runs 13 residues. Germline V gene sequence: CDR1 MNHEY, CDR2 SVGAGI. The CDR3 region has the DNA TGTGCCAGCAGTCCCGGGGATTTCTATGGCTACACCTTC. This gives the protein CASSPGDFYGYTF.

V gene TRBV12-3 or TRBV12-4 combines with J gene TRBJ1-2, with 9 bases aligning to TRBD1. The CDR3 has 13 residues. Trimming cost V 4 bases and J 7 bases; bases outside gene matches: 4. CDR3 DNA: TGTGCCAGCAGTTCGACAGGGGGTCTTGGCTACACCTTC. It specifies CASSSTGGLGYTF.

The gene calls are TRBV6-2 or TRBV6-3 and TRBJ2-6; tentatively, D is TRBD1 (6 bases). Per germline, CDR1 MNHEY and CDR2 SVGEGT. The CDR3 contains 18 residues. Trimming removed 4 bases from V and 2 bases from J, with 18 bases in between. CDR3 amino acids: CASSWTVLKDAGANVLTF. CDR3 in DNA: TGTGCCAGCAGTTGGACAGTTTTAAAGGATGCTGGGGCCAACGTCCTGACTTTC.